These 4 T cell receptor beta chains came from one sample sequenced in a study of T-cell memory formation after mild COVID-19. TCRdb reprocessed the 5' RACE reads via MiXCR and lists one record per CDR3 protein. The table has 410,000 or so distinct CDR3 sequences, more than 20% seen once. What was sequenced was PBMCs or a T cell subset sorted from them (not recorded which). The receptors originated from an adult woman who had mild COVID-19 (a few samples of this study predate the infection). Cell type and time point are not known.

This clonotype has just a few counts. The chain is built from TRBV27 and TRBJ2-5; TRBD2 aligns across 8 bases. The CDR3 runs 15 residues. Germline assignment: CDR1 MNHEY and CDR2 SMNVEV (reference sequence). J was trimmed by 5 bases and V by 2 bases; bases with no gene match: 7. The CDR3 DNA reads TGTGCCAGCAGTTTACGCGGGACTAGAGGGGAGACCCAGTACTTC. Translation: CASSLRGTRGETQYF.

The genes are TRBV11-2 and TRBJ2-3; 8 bases are shared with TRBD2. The CDR3 spans 16 residues. V shed 1 base, J shed 4 bases, and the junction held 7 bases outside the gene matches. Germline loops: CDR1 SGHAT, CDR2 FQNNGV. The CDR3 DNA reads as TGTGCCAGCAGCTTAGGCGGGAGGATAAGATCAGATACGCAGTATTTT. Amino acid sequence: CASSLGGRIRSDTQYF.

The V call is TRBV7-8, the J call TRBJ2-5; perhaps TRBD2 as D (6 bases). The V gene's germline CDR1 is SGHVS and CDR2 FQNEAQ. V was trimmed by 5 bases and J by 0 bases, leaving 10 bases between them. The CDR3 loop spans 14 amino acids. CDR3 DNA sequence: TGTGCCAGCAGCGTACGGGAGAACCAAGAGACCCAGTACTTC. The encoded protein is CASSVRENQETQYF. The whole variable domain, filled in from reference TRBV7-8 and TRBJ2-5, reads GAGVSQSPRYKVAKRGQDVALRCDPISGHVSLFWYQQALGQGPEFLTYFQNEAQLDKSGLPSDRFFAERPEGSVSTLKIQRTQQEDSAVYLCASSVRENQETQYFGPGTRLLVL.

Only a few counts were recorded for this clonotype. The chain links TRBV6-2 or TRBV6-3 to TRBJ2-5; TRBD1 might be the D (6 bases). Germline CDR1 and CDR2: MNHEY and SVGEGT. The V end lost 4 bases, the J end lost 4 bases, and 22 bases lay between the germline ends. The CDR3 consists of 17 residues. In DNA, the CDR3 is TGTGCCAGCAGTTTAAGTTGGGGCGGACAGAGAGGAGAGACCCAGTACTTC. Translation gives CASSLSWGGQRGETQYF.